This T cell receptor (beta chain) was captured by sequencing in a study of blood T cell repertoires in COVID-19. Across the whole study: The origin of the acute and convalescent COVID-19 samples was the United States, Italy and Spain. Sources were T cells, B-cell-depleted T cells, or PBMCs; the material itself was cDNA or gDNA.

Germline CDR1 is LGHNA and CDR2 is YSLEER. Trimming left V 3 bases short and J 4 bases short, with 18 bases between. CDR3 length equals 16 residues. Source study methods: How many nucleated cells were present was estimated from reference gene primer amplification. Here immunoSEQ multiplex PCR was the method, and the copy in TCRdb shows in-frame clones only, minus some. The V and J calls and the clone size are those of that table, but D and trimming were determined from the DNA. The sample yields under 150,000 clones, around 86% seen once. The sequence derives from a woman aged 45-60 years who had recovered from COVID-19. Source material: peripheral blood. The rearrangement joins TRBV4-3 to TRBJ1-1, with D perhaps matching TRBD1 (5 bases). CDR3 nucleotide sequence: TGCGCCAGCAGCCAGAACGTCCTGGAGGGGAGCACTGAAGCTTTCTTT. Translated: CASSQNVLEGSTEAFF.